The 8 T cell receptor beta chains below come from one sample, sequenced in a study of blood T cell repertoires in COVID-19. Profiled with immunoSEQ multiplex PCR; TCRdb holds only in-frame clones, not every one. The repertoire holds about 60,000 clones, with almost 90% as singletons. Sequenced: peripheral blood. The receptors originated from a man in his fifties or sixties with active COVID-19.

The rearrangement joins TRBV5-1 to TRBJ2-3, with 11 bases that match TRBD2. There are 15 residues in the CDR3. Germline V lookup: CDR1 SGHRS, CDR2 YFSETQ. V trimming: 5 bases; J trimming: 8 bases; junction bases outside the gene matches: 10. This CDR3 is CASRLDSGGAFTQYF. DNA of the CDR3: TGCGCCAGCAGACTGGATAGCGGGGGGGCCTTTACGCAGTATTTT.

CDR3 sequence reads: CASSTGLGEQYF. In nucleotides, the CDR3 is TGTGCCAGCAGCACAGGGTTGGGCGAGCAGTACTTC. The rearrangement uses TRBV2 and TRBJ2-7, with TRBD1 as a possible D gene (6 bases). The ends were cut back, 6 bases at V and 6 bases at J, with 12 bases in the middle. The CDR3 is made up of 12 amino acids. CDR1 and CDR2 from the germline V gene are SNHLY and FYNNEI.

The V gene is TRBV27, the J gene TRBJ2-7; D may be TRBD2 (6 bases). The CDR3 totals 15 residues. Germline assignment: CDR1 MNHEY and CDR2 SMNVEV (reference sequence). Deletions cut 6 bases from V and 2 bases from J, with 17 bases between. The CDR3 bases are TGTGCCAGCAGCCCCAGTGGGGGGACCGCCTACGAGCAGTACTTC. It translates to CASSPSGGTAYEQYF.

This clone was picked up one time. The chain employs TRBV9 and TRBJ1-6, with D possibly being TRBD1 (5 bases). This CDR3 is 16 amino acids long. Trimming took off 2 bases at V and 0 bases at J, with 9 bases between the two ends. Germline V gene lookup returns CDR1 SGDLS and CDR2 YYNGEE. CDR3 in DNA: TGTGCCAGCAGCGTTGGGGGGAGCTCCTATAATTCACCCCTCCACTTT. It is translated as CASSVGGSSYNSPLHF.

The chain employs TRBV19 and TRBJ2-7, with 8 bases aligning to TRBD1. CDR3 size: 12 residues. The trim removed 1 base at V and 7 bases at J, leaving 0 bases unmatched. The germline gives CDR1 LNHDA, CDR2 SQIVND (reference sequence). CDR3 loop: CASSIGTGEQYF. As DNA, the CDR3 is TGTGCCAGTAGTATAGGGACAGGGGAGCAGTACTTC.

V usage is TRBV6-1 and J usage is TRBJ2-3; TRBD2 matches at 10 bases. The CDR3 has 16 amino acids. V gave up 2 bases and J gave up 6 bases; unmatched junction bases: 8. Per germline, CDR1 MNHNS and CDR2 SASEGT. CDR3 bases: TGTGCCAGCAGTGAACAGGGACTAGCGAGAGGGGATACGCAGTATTTT. It yields the protein CASSEQGLARGDTQYF.

The chain recombines TRBV5-6 with TRBJ2-1, with 9 positions matching TRBD2. The CDR3 length is 17 residues. Germline lookup yields CDR1 SGHDT and CDR2 YYEEEE. V shed 4 bases and J 4 bases; nucleotides not matched to a gene: 12. In DNA form, the CDR3 reads TGTGCCAGCAGCCCCCGGAGGCTAGCGGGGCATTACAATGAGCAGTTCTTC. Its protein product is CASSPRRLAGHYNEQFF.

V is TRBV2 and J is TRBJ1-2; D is uncertain. Germline values: CDR1 SNHLY, CDR2 FYNNEI. The CDR3 is 16 residues long. V was clipped by 2 bases and J by 4 bases, with 17 bases between them. CDR3 nucleotide sequence: TGTGCCAGCAGTGAATTTACATCCCTCGCAATCTATGGCTACACCTTC. Encoded protein: CASSEFTSLAIYGYTF.